This TCR beta chain was profiled in a study of shared T cell receptors in the human thymus. Germline values: CDR1 MNHEY, CDR2 SMNVEV (reference sequence). V was clipped by 2 bases and J by 6 bases; unmatched bases: 5. The CDR3 loop spans 15 amino acids. Libraries were prepared by immunoSEQ multiplex PCR; TCRdb keeps only in-frame clonotypes and omits some of them. The table has hundreds of thousands of clones, 80% to 90% seen once. These data also featured in a second study, about human thymus T cells. From that second work: Donation came from healthy Finnish infants having corrective surgery for congenital heart defects. Resections obtained during corrective heart surgery supplied the thymus tissue.

This rearrangement joins TRBV27 to TRBJ2-1, with TRBD1 matching 9 bases. Sequenced material: thymocytes. The TCR was taken from a girl less than two years old with a congenital heart defect. The CDR3 sequence: CASSLRDREGNEQFF. CDR3 sequence (DNA): TGTGCCAGCAGTTTACGGGACAGGGAGGGCAATGAGCAGTTCTTC.